This is a list of T cell receptor beta chains from one sample in a study of blood T cell repertoires in COVID-19. Clones were sequenced by immunoSEQ multiplex PCR, and TCRdb holds only the in-frame ones, with some missing. This sample has tens of thousands of clones, with 75% to 90% found just once. The material sequenced was peripheral blood. These receptors were obtained from a man in his 60s with active COVID-19. The CDR3 runs from the conserved cysteine through the conserved F or W. The D gene is left open where the match is weak. The size entry is marked missing in some rows and otherwise reads once, few, many or a size class.

D gene: -; clone size: once; V gene: TRBV6-5; J gene: TRBJ2-7; CDR3 protein: CASTPAYSYEQYF; CDR3 DNA: TGTGCCAGCACCCCAGCGTACTCCTACGAGCAGTACTTC
D gene: -; clone size: -; V gene: TRBV5-1; J gene: TRBJ2-2; CDR3 protein: CASSLEGGGDPGELFF; CDR3 DNA: TGCGCCAGCAGCTTGGAAGGGGGAGGGGACCCCGGGGAGCTGTTTTTT
D gene: -; clone size: -; V gene: TRBV6-2/TRBV6-3; J gene: TRBJ1-1; CDR3 protein: CASSYNSNTEAFF; CDR3 DNA: TGTGCCAGCAGTTACAACAGTAACACTGAAGCTTTCTTT
D gene: -; clone size: -; V gene: TRBV19; J gene: TRBJ2-1; CDR3 protein: CASQEGVAHNEQFF; CDR3 DNA: TGTGCCAGTCAAGAAGGGGTGGCCCACAATGAGCAGTTCTTC
D gene: -; clone size: -; V gene: TRBV28; J gene: TRBJ1-5; CDR3 protein: CASGGPGANNQPQHF; CDR3 DNA: TGTGCCAGCGGAGGCCCAGGAGCGAACAATCAGCCCCAGCATTTT
D gene: -; clone size: few; V gene: TRBV1; J gene: TRBJ1-1; CDR3 protein: CTSSRSGAVNTEAFF; CDR3 DNA: TGCACCAGCAGCCGATCAGGGGCAGTCAACACTGAAGCTTTCTTT
D gene: -; clone size: few; V gene: TRBV4-2; J gene: TRBJ2-7; CDR3 protein: CASSQDYSYEQYF; CDR3 DNA: TGTGCCAGCAGCCAGGACTACTCCTACGAGCAGTACTTC
D gene: TRBD2; clone size: -; V gene: TRBV3-1/TRBV3-2; J gene: TRBJ2-3; CDR3 protein: CASRLTSGNTDTQYF; CDR3 DNA: TGTGCCAGCCGACTTACTAGCGGGAATACAGATACGCAGTATTTT
D gene: -; clone size: -; V gene: TRBV9; J gene: TRBJ2-7; CDR3 protein: CASSTSGRGPYEQYF; CDR3 DNA: TGTGCCAGCAGCACCTCCGGACGCGGGCCGTACGAGCAGTACTTC
D gene: -; clone size: -; V gene: TRBV6-5; J gene: TRBJ2-1; CDR3 protein: CASSLQGSSYNEQFF; CDR3 DNA: TGTGCCAGCAGTCTCCAGGGAAGCTCCTACAATGAGCAGTTCTTC
D gene: -; clone size: -; V gene: TRBV30; J gene: TRBJ1-1; CDR3 protein: CAVRQFSNTEAFF; CDR3 DNA: TGTGCCGTAAGACAGTTTTCGAACACTGAAGCTTTCTTT
D gene: -; clone size: few; V gene: TRBV27; J gene: TRBJ1-2; CDR3 protein: CASSPDRLASYGYTF; CDR3 DNA: TGTGCCAGCAGCCCAGACAGGTTGGCCTCATATGGCTACACCTTC
D gene: TRBD2; clone size: -; V gene: TRBV18; J gene: TRBJ2-2; CDR3 protein: CASSIRTSGGAGELFF; CDR3 DNA: TGTGCCAGCTCAATCCGGACTAGCGGGGGAGCCGGGGAGCTGTTTTTT
D gene: -; clone size: -; V gene: TRBV20-1; J gene: TRBJ2-1; CDR3 protein: CSAGTPRAFF; CDR3 DNA: TGCAGTGCCGGGACTCCGAGGGCGTTCTTC
D gene: TRBD2; clone size: -; V gene: TRBV5-1; J gene: TRBJ2-7; CDR3 protein: CASSLAGGSSYEQYF; CDR3 DNA: TGCGCCAGCAGCTTAGCGGGGGGGTCCTCCTACGAGCAGTACTTC
D gene: TRBD2; clone size: -; V gene: TRBV27; J gene: TRBJ2-1; CDR3 protein: CASAGGPSNEQFF; CDR3 DNA: TGTGCCAGCGCGGGGGGGCCGAGCAATGAGCAGTTCTTC
D gene: TRBD2; clone size: -; V gene: TRBV5-6; J gene: TRBJ2-5; CDR3 protein: CASTSGLARYQETQYF; CDR3 DNA: TGTGCCAGCACCTCGGGACTAGCGAGGTACCAAGAGACCCAGTACTTC
D gene: TRBD2; clone size: -; V gene: TRBV5-1; J gene: TRBJ2-2; CDR3 protein: CASSLGLAGSGELFF; CDR3 DNA: TGCGCCAGCAGCTTAGGACTAGCGGGGTCCGGGGAGCTGTTTTTT
D gene: -; clone size: -; V gene: TRBV27; J gene: TRBJ2-5; CDR3 protein: CASRERDSLQETQYF; CDR3 DNA: TGTGCCAGCAGAGAACGGGATTCCCTCCAAGAGACCCAGTACTTC
D gene: TRBD1; clone size: -; V gene: TRBV19; J gene: TRBJ1-5; CDR3 protein: CASSILGRGTGGEQPQHF; CDR3 DNA: TGTGCCAGTAGTATATTGGGGCGAGGGACAGGGGGGGAACAGCCCCAGCATTTT
D gene: -; clone size: -; V gene: TRBV28; J gene: TRBJ2-1; CDR3 protein: CASSLVNRDNEQFF; CDR3 DNA: TGTGCCAGCAGTTTGGTTAACAGGGACAATGAGCAGTTCTTC
D gene: TRBD1; clone size: -; V gene: TRBV5-8; J gene: TRBJ2-1; CDR3 protein: CASSEGQGSYNEQFF; CDR3 DNA: TGTGCCAGCAGCGAAGGACAGGGGTCCTACAATGAGCAGTTCTTC
D gene: -; clone size: -; V gene: TRBV7-2; J gene: TRBJ1-2; CDR3 protein: CASSLVMGADYGYTF; CDR3 DNA: TGTGCCAGCAGCTTAGTTATGGGGGCGGACTATGGCTACACCTTC
D gene: TRBD1; clone size: once; V gene: TRBV5-1; J gene: TRBJ2-7; CDR3 protein: CASSFDRETYEQYF; CDR3 DNA: TGCGCCAGCAGCTTCGACAGGGAAACCTACGAGCAGTACTTC
D gene: TRBD1; clone size: -; V gene: TRBV6-4; J gene: TRBJ1-2; CDR3 protein: CASITGGLFEYGYTF; CDR3 DNA: TGTGCCAGCATTACAGGGGGCTTATTCGAATATGGCTACACCTTC
D gene: -; clone size: -; V gene: TRBV4-1; J gene: TRBJ2-1; CDR3 protein: CASSQGSGSQYEQFF; CDR3 DNA: TGCGCCAGCAGCCAAGGGTCGGGATCACAATATGAGCAGTTCTTC
D gene: -; clone size: once; V gene: TRBV11-2; J gene: TRBJ1-6; CDR3 protein: CASSLVVSALHF; CDR3 DNA: TGTGCCAGCAGCTTAGTGGTTTCGGCCCTCCACTTT
D gene: TRBD2; clone size: -; V gene: TRBV7-2; J gene: TRBJ2-3; CDR3 protein: CASSLVRVGGGASDTQYF; CDR3 DNA: TGTGCCAGCAGCTTAGTACGTGTCGGCGGGGGGGCCTCAGATACGCAGTATTTT
D gene: -; clone size: once; V gene: TRBV19; J gene: TRBJ1-1; CDR3 protein: CASSMRGRGESGAFF; CDR3 DNA: TGTGCCAGTAGTATGCGAGGGCGGGGCGAAAGTGGGGCTTTCTTT
D gene: TRBD2; clone size: -; V gene: TRBV9; J gene: TRBJ2-2; CDR3 protein: CASSVGLAGRTGELFF; CDR3 DNA: TGTGCCAGCAGCGTAGGACTAGCGGGGAGGACCGGGGAGCTGTTTTTT
D gene: -; clone size: once; V gene: TRBV28; J gene: TRBJ2-6; CDR3 protein: CASSPYRDGLYSGANVLTF; CDR3 DNA: TGTGCCAGCAGTCCATATCGGGACGGACTATACTCTGGGGCCAACGTCCTGACTTTC
D gene: TRBD1; clone size: -; V gene: TRBV19; J gene: TRBJ1-5; CDR3 protein: CASTFDRVSNQPQHF; CDR3 DNA: TGTGCCAGTACTTTTGACAGGGTCAGCAATCAGCCCCAGCATTTT
D gene: -; clone size: -; V gene: TRBV2; J gene: TRBJ2-1; CDR3 protein: CASSDATEINRAKGWNEQFF; CDR3 DNA: TGTGCCAGCAGTGACGCTACCGAGATAAACAGGGCAAAGGGATGGAATGAGCAGTTCTTC
D gene: TRBD1; clone size: -; V gene: TRBV10-3; J gene: TRBJ1-5; CDR3 protein: CAISDGTGNQPQHF; CDR3 DNA: TGTGCCATCAGTGATGGGACAGGGAATCAGCCCCAGCATTTT
D gene: -; clone size: -; V gene: TRBV28; J gene: TRBJ2-7; CDR3 protein: CASSPPGIRYEQYF; CDR3 DNA: TGTGCCAGCAGTCCGCCAGGGATCCGCTACGAGCAGTACTTC
D gene: TRBD2; clone size: -; V gene: TRBV28; J gene: TRBJ2-3; CDR3 protein: CASSLAAPDTQYF; CDR3 DNA: TGTGCCAGCAGTCTAGCGGCCCCCGATACGCAGTATTTT
D gene: TRBD2; clone size: once; V gene: TRBV30; J gene: TRBJ2-3; CDR3 protein: CAWSLESWLAGVDTQYF; CDR3 DNA: TGTGCCTGGAGTTTAGAGAGTTGGCTAGCGGGGGTGGATACGCAGTATTTT
D gene: TRBD2; clone size: -; V gene: TRBV29-1; J gene: TRBJ2-5; CDR3 protein: CSPRLAGRETQYF; CDR3 DNA: TGCAGCCCCCGACTAGCCGGGCGAGAGACCCAGTACTTC
D gene: TRBD2; clone size: -; V gene: TRBV9; J gene: TRBJ2-5; CDR3 protein: CASSVGLAGVQETQYF; CDR3 DNA: TGTGCCAGCAGCGTAGGACTAGCGGGGGTCCAAGAGACCCAGTACTTC
D gene: -; clone size: -; V gene: TRBV5-6; J gene: TRBJ2-3; CDR3 protein: CASSWGYTDTQYF; CDR3 DNA: TGTGCCAGCAGCTGGGGCTACACAGATACGCAGTATTTT
D gene: TRBD1; clone size: -; V gene: TRBV18; J gene: TRBJ1-2; CDR3 protein: CASSLGTANYGYTF; CDR3 DNA: TGTGCCAGCTCACTTGGGACAGCTAACTATGGCTACACCTTC
D gene: -; clone size: -; V gene: TRBV7-9; J gene: TRBJ1-1; CDR3 protein: CASSLANTVNTEAFF; CDR3 DNA: TGTGCCAGCAGCTTAGCTAACACAGTAAACACTGAAGCTTTCTTT
D gene: TRBD2; clone size: -; V gene: TRBV23-1; J gene: TRBJ2-1; CDR3 protein: CASSQTVGGDSYNEQFF; CDR3 DNA: TGCGCCAGCAGTCAAACGGTCGGGGGGGATTCCTACAATGAGCAGTTCTTC
D gene: -; clone size: -; V gene: TRBV3-1/TRBV3-2; J gene: TRBJ2-3; CDR3 protein: CASLGRGVTDTQYF; CDR3 DNA: TGTGCCAGTTTAGGGCGGGGAGTCACAGATACGCAGTATTTT
D gene: TRBD2; clone size: few; V gene: TRBV10-3; J gene: TRBJ2-1; CDR3 protein: CAISGGTSSNEQFF; CDR3 DNA: TGTGCCATCAGTGGGGGGACTAGCTCCAATGAGCAGTTCTTC
D gene: -; clone size: -; V gene: TRBV5-1; J gene: TRBJ2-3; CDR3 protein: CASRWASGTDTQYF; CDR3 DNA: TGCGCCAGCAGGTGGGCTAGCGGCACAGATACGCAGTATTTT